This TCR beta chain was recorded in a study of CD8+ T cells in alopecia areata. Extraction of RNA preceded its reverse transcription into cDNA, which served as the sequencing template. The repertoire was sequenced with immunoSEQ multiplex PCR; TCRdb's copy has only in-frame clones and lacks some. The data show fewer than 350,000 clones, 58% seen once. About this clone: At one boundary the junction diverges from the germline segment, which might be a read error.

Treatment specified: oral pan-JAK inhibitor, 5-10 mg twice daily. Collected material from alopecia areata patients comprised lesional scalp punch biopsies and peripheral blood. The germline CDR1 and CDR2 sequences are SGHVS and FQNEAQ. The CDR3 contains 14 residues. The chain links TRBV7-8 to TRBJ2-4; D is tentatively TRBD1 or TRBD2 (5 bases each). The material was CD4+ T cells sorted from blood, obtained at week 24, from a patient treated with tofacitinib. The receptor's source is a human donor with alopecia areata. For the CDR3, the DNA is TGTGCCGGCAGCTTAAGGCCGGGAAGGGGAGTTCAGTACTTC. Translating it yields CAGSLRPGRGVQYF. Full variable domain (outside the CDR3, taken from reference TRBV7-8 and TRBJ2-4): GAGVSQSPRYKVAKRGQDVALRCDPISGHVSLFWYQQALGQGPEFLTYFQNEAQLDKSGLPSDRFFAERPEGSVSTLKIQRTQQEDSAVYLCAGSLRPGRGVQYFGAGTRLSVL.